These 8 T cell receptor beta chains were all obtained from the same sample, sequenced in a study of CD8+CD57+ T cells in acquired aplastic anemia. Genomic DNA served as template for TCR beta VDJ and CDR3 profiling. TCRdb called the reads again in MiXCR, with one record for every CDR3 protein. The sample lists approximately 470,000 distinct CDR3 sequences; approximately 32% were seen once. All patients picked for sequencing had shown, by flow cytometry, an expansion of CD8+CD57+ cells. Sequencing was performed on sorted CD4+, CD8+, or CD8+CD57+ T cells (not recorded which) from PBMCs. These receptor sequences come from a human donor with aplastic anemia.

This clonotype occurred a few times. The genes are TRBV11-2 and TRBJ2-2, with D possibly being TRBD2 (5 bases). From germline, CDR1 is SGHAT and CDR2 FQNNGV. The length of the CDR3 is 17 residues. V was cut by 6 bases and J by 0 bases, with 17 bases left in between. The CDR3 protein is CASSYSAGDANTGELFF. The CDR3 bases are TGTGCCAGCAGTTACTCCGCCGGGGATGCGAACACCGGGGAGCTGTTTTTT.

This clonotype was seen only a few times. The V call is TRBV7-9, the J call TRBJ1-1; a possible D gene is TRBD1 (6 bases). This CDR3 contains 14 residues. Between the trimmed V and J ends, which lost 8 bases and 1 base, there was a span of 14 bases. Germline assignment: CDR1 SEHNR and CDR2 FQNEAQ (reference sequence). CDR3 amino acids: CASGTGSRNTEAFF. The CDR3 region has the DNA TGTGCCAGCGGAACAGGGTCCCGGAACACTGAAGCTTTCTTT.

This clonotype appeared a few times. V usage is TRBV7-2 and J usage is TRBJ1-5; 7 nucleotides agree with TRBD1. There are 18 residues in the CDR3. The germline gives CDR1 SGHTA, CDR2 FQGNSA. V trimming: 5 bases; J trimming: 0 bases; junction bases outside the gene matches: 13. The CDR3 DNA follows: TGTGCCAGCAGCGCGTTCCCTCGGGACAGAAATAGCAATCAGCCCCAGCATTTT. Translation: CASSAFPRDRNSNQPQHF.

A few counts support this clonotype. This chain joins TRBV12-3 or TRBV12-4 and TRBJ1-5; D ambiguous. Trimming pared 3 bases from V and 0 bases from J, leaving 9 bases between. CDR3 length: 15 amino acids. The CDR3, as DNA: TGTGCCAGCAGTTTGTTGTTGGGTAGCAATCAGCCCCAGCATTTT. This gives the protein CASSLLLGSNQPQHF.

DNA of the CDR3: TGTGCCAGTAGTACACGGGACGGACAGTTGAGGGGCTACACCTTC. Its protein is CASSTRDGQLRGYTF. The genes are TRBV19 and TRBJ1-2; D perhaps matches TRBD1 (6 bases). The germline gives CDR1 LNHDA, CDR2 SQIVND (reference sequence). Trimming shortened V by 4 bases and J by 8 bases, and 20 bases separated the two germline ends. The CDR3 contains 15 residues.

A note on this clonotype: A much larger clone lies a single base off, so this may be a read error. The rearrangement uses TRBV11-1 and TRBJ2-7; tentative D call: TRBD2 (6 bases). Trimming shortened V by 5 bases and J by 6 bases, and 23 bases separated the two germline ends. The CDR3 is 16 amino acids. Per germline, CDR1 SGHAT and CDR2 FQDESV (reference sequence). CDR3 amino acids: CASSAMGEAPRTEQYF. As DNA, the CDR3 is TGTGCCAGCAGCGCCATGGGGGAGGCACCCCGGACCGAGCAGTACTTC.

The J gene is TRBJ2-3, the V gene TRBV24-1; TRBD2 aligns across 10 bases. CDR1 is KGHDR, CDR2 SFDVKD, per germline. V shed 1 base, J shed 3 bases, and the junction held 3 bases outside the gene matches. The CDR3 is 16 amino acids. The CDR3, as DNA: TGTGCCACCAGTGATTTCACAGCGGGGGGGACAGATACGCAGTATTTT. Its protein is CATSDFTAGGTDTQYF.

This chain connects TRBV5-5 to TRBJ2-3; D not certain. With 1 base removed from V and 0 bases from J, the gap between germline ends came to 6 bases. The CDR3 runs to 14 residues. From germline, CDR1 is SGHKS and CDR2 YYEKEE (reference sequence). The CDR3 DNA reads as TGTGCCAGCAGCTTGATGACTAGCACAGATACGCAGTATTTT. Protein: CASSLMTSTDTQYF.